This entry lists 6 T cell receptor beta chains sequenced from one sample in a study of vaccination and CD4 T cells after COVID-19. Treatment noted: roughly 10-day PBMC culture with coronavirus spike peptide pools or control peptides (ViraFEST assay). Their target antigens are unknown. Sequenced with the Oncomine TCR Beta short-read assay was DNA taken from cultured CD4+ T cells. TCRdb used MiXCR to reprocess the PCR reads, holding one entry per CDR3 protein. The sample lists approximately 15,000 distinct CDR3 sequences, about 53% occurring once. Sequencing was carried out using CD4+ T cells from blood, cultured in vitro. Receptors were obtained from a human donor who had recovered from COVID-19.

V is TRBV7-9 and J is TRBJ1-3; D remains unclear. There are 16 residues in the CDR3. Germline CDR1 reads SEHNR; CDR2 reads FQNEAQ (reference sequence). V lost 8 bases and J lost 0, with 17 bases in between. CDR3 sequence reads: CASALGTPNSGNTIYF. CDR3 nucleotides: TGTGCCAGCGCGCTGGGTACGCCCAACTCTGGAAACACCATATATTTT.

The chain is built from TRBV5-1 and TRBJ2-7; D gene unclear. V lost 4 bases, J lost 6 bases, and 14 bases lay in between. The germline V gene has CDR1 SGHRS and CDR2 YFSETQ. This CDR3 has 13 residues. CDR3: CASSAKAIGEQYF. CDR3 DNA: TGCGCCAGCAGCGCAAAAGCGATCGGCGAGCAGTACTTC.

The DNA for the CDR3 is TGTGCCATCAGTGACCAAGGGGGGGGGGGAGATACGCAGTATTTT. This codes for CAISDQGGGGDTQYF. V usage is TRBV10-3 and J usage is TRBJ2-3, with D possibly matching TRBD2 (7 bases). The V end was cut by 3 bases, the J end by 5 bases, with 15 bases between. CDR3 length equals 15 residues. Germline CDR1 and CDR2: ENHRY and SYGVKD.

The gene calls are TRBV6-1 and TRBJ1-1, with D perhaps matching TRBD1 (5 bases). The CDR3 loop spans 13 amino acids. Trimming stripped 6 bases from V and 1 base from J, with 9 bases between. Germline-derived CDR1 and CDR2 are MNHNS and SASEGT. The CDR3 nucleotides are TGTGCCAGCAGAAATGGACAGAACACTGAAGCTTTCTTT. It is translated as CASRNGQNTEAFF.

DNA of the CDR3: TGTGCCATTTCAGCGGGAGTCGGTCATGAGCAGTTCTTC. Residues: CAISAGVGHEQFF. The chain carries TRBV19 and TRBJ2-1; 8 bases fit TRBD2. From germline, CDR1 is LNHDA and CDR2 SQIVND (reference sequence). V gave up 10 bases and J gave up 8 bases; unmatched junction bases: 10. This CDR3 is built from 13 residues.

This rearrangement joins TRBV28 to TRBJ2-5, with D uncertain. The germline CDR1 and CDR2 sequences are MDHEN and SYDVKM. V was trimmed by 3 bases and J by 0 bases, leaving 11 bases between them. This CDR3 region has 15 residues. CDR3 sequence (DNA): TGTGCCAGCAGTTTTATCGGCCGGTACCAAGAGACCCAGTACTTC. This gives the protein CASSFIGRYQETQYF.